This T cell receptor (beta chain) was sequenced for a study of blood T cell repertoires in COVID-19. Background on the study: Both acute and convalescent COVID-19 samples were obtained from the United States, Italy and Spain. PBMCs, B-cell-depleted T cells, or T cells provided the cDNA or gDNA that made up the material.

V was trimmed by 8 bases and J by 5 bases, leaving 16 bases between them. CDR3 length: 13 residues. Those enrolled in Seattle joined during active infection and were followed longitudinally afterward. As originally analysed: Amplification of reference gene primers was used by the study to estimate nucleated cell counts. Generated by immunoSEQ multiplex PCR, the TCRdb table keeps only in-frame clones and is missing some. V, J and clone size were drawn from that table, and D and trimming were deduced from the DNA. This sample has 140,000 or so clones, with roughly 84% found just once. What was sequenced was peripheral blood. This sequence originates from a man under 40 with COVID-19, enrolled during active disease. The chain recombines TRBV12-3 or TRBV12-4 with TRBJ2-7, with D perhaps TRBD1 (5 bases). CDR3 nucleotides: TGTGCCAGCCTTAATTCGGCCAGGGACGAGCAGTACTTC. This encodes CASLNSARDEQYF.